The 18 T cell receptor beta chains presented below share a single source sample, sequenced in a study of T cells in Graves' hyperthyroidism and ophthalmopathy. The CDR3 regions of TCR beta were amplified from RNA transcripts. First-round RT-PCR targeting the TCR CDR3 was performed with the HTBI primer set. MiXCR was run by TCRdb on the multiplex PCR reads, yielding one entry per CDR3 protein. Among 300,000 to 400,000 distinct CDR3 sequences listed, 15% to 20% were seen once. What was sequenced was blood. All receptors derive from a man aged 18 to 29 with Graves' ophthalmopathy.

CDR3 protein: CASSDPTGGLADTQYF. The CDR3 coding sequence is TGCGCCAGCAGCGATCCGACAGGGGGCTTGGCAGATACGCAGTATTTT. The chain is built from TRBV5-1 and TRBJ2-3, with 10 nucleotides matching TRBD1. This CDR3 is 16 amino acids long. Germline assignment: CDR1 SGHRS and CDR2 YFSETQ. V dropped 4 bases and J dropped 4; count of bases not matched to a gene: 9.

This clonotype was seen ten or more times. The chain combines TRBV2 with TRBJ2-5, with 11 bases matching TRBD2. With 6 bases clipped from V and 3 bases from J, the junction kept 9 bases outside the gene matches. This CDR3 is 16 amino acids long. CDR1 SNHLY and CDR2 FYNNEI come from the germline V gene. The CDR3 spells CASRGEPGLAEETQYF. CDR3 in DNA: TGTGCCAGCAGGGGGGAACCGGGACTAGCGGAAGAGACCCAGTACTTC.

This clonotype was observed many times. V is TRBV20-1 and J is TRBJ2-5; the D is unclear. The CDR3 loop spans 14 amino acids. Germline loops: CDR1 DFQATT, CDR2 SNEGSKA (reference sequence). The V end was cut by 4 bases, the J end by 1 base, with 13 bases between. CDR3 nucleotide sequence: TGCAGTGCTAAAGACCCCTGGGGCCAAGAGACCCAGTACTTC. Translating it yields CSAKDPWGQETQYF.

The chain links TRBV20-1 to TRBJ2-7; the D gene could be TRBD1 or TRBD2 (5 bases each). This CDR3 contains 16 residues. V dropped 0 bases and J dropped 6 bases, with 21 bases sitting between them. Per germline, CDR1 DFQATT and CDR2 SNEGSKA (reference sequence). This chain's CDR3 is CSARDHYRSGAGEQYF. In DNA, the CDR3 is TGCAGTGCTAGAGACCATTACAGATCCGGGGCCGGCGAGCAGTACTTC.

This clonotype was recorded only once. The chain links TRBV12-3 or TRBV12-4 to TRBJ1-5; D possibly corresponds to TRBD1 (6 bases). V was cut by 0 bases and J by 6 bases, with 12 bases left in between. The CDR3 contains 15 residues. The CDR3 protein is CASSLAGQISQPQHF. The CDR3, as DNA: TGTGCCAGCAGTTTAGCGGGACAAATCAGTCAGCCCCAGCATTTT.

This clonotype has at least ten counts. This chain uses TRBV6-1 with TRBJ2-7; possible D gene TRBD2, 6 bases. Germline V lookup: CDR1 MNHNS, CDR2 SASEGT. The CDR3 has 15 residues. The germline V and J ends were trimmed by 3 bases and 1 base, with 13 bases remaining between them. CDR3 in amino acids: CASSDGGTGSYEQYF. In DNA form, the CDR3 reads TGTGCCAGCAGTGACGGAGGGACGGGTTCCTACGAGCAGTACTTC.

The chain has TRBV5-6 and TRBJ2-7; no definite D call. Germline CDR1 reads SGHDT; CDR2 reads YYEEEE. Trimming took off 9 bases at V and 2 bases at J, with 6 bases between the two ends. The CDR3 sequence is 10 residues long. The CDR3 is CANGTYEQYF. DNA of the CDR3: TGTGCCAACGGTACCTACGAGCAGTACTTC.

The chain is built from TRBV11-3 and TRBJ2-6; D is uncertain. The germline V gene encodes CDR1 SGHNT and CDR2 YENEEA. CDR3 size: 14 residues. V shed 5 bases and J shed 0 bases, with 5 bases lying between them. CDR3 protein: CASSPHSGANVLTF. The CDR3 region has the DNA TGTGCCAGCAGCCCCCACTCTGGGGCCAACGTCCTGACTTTC.

The V call is TRBV6-2 or TRBV6-3, the J call TRBJ2-5; D ambiguous. V was cut by 2 bases and J by 0 bases, with 7 bases left in between. The CDR3 extends over 14 amino acids. Germline-derived CDR1 and CDR2 are MNHEY and SVGEGT. The CDR3 sequence: CASSYVGNQETQYF. The CDR3 DNA sequence: TGTGCCAGCAGTTACGTAGGGAACCAAGAGACCCAGTACTTC.

This clonotype was picked up many times. V usage is TRBV12-3 or TRBV12-4 and J usage is TRBJ1-1; D ambiguous. V lost 8 bases, J lost 8 bases, and 15 bases lay in between. The CDR3 runs to 12 residues. The CDR3 sequence: CASRFNSPEAFF. The CDR3 DNA sequence: TGTGCCAGCCGCTTCAATTCCCCCGAAGCTTTCTTT.

This clonotype was found many times. The chain uses TRBV18 and TRBJ2-7; D is ambiguous. The CDR3 loop spans 14 amino acids. Looked up from germline, CDR1 is KGHSH and CDR2 is LQKENI. V lost 1 base and J lost 5, with 12 bases in between. The CDR3: CASSPRNPPHEQYF. For the CDR3, the DNA is TGTGCCAGCTCACCACGCAATCCCCCCCACGAGCAGTACTTC.

This clonotype was picked up many times. The chain is built from TRBV3-1 and TRBJ1-1; D not resolved. Germline V gives CDR1 LGHDT, CDR2 YNNKEL (reference sequence). This CDR3 contains 15 residues. V gave up 2 bases and J gave up 1 base, with 11 bases separating them. The CDR3 DNA sequence: TGTGCCAGCAGCCAAAGTAACCCCCCGAACACTGAAGCTTTCTTT. This translates into CASSQSNPPNTEAFF. Looking up the rest from reference TRBV3-1 and TRBJ1-1 gives the full variable domain: DTAVSQTPKYLVTQMGNDKSIKCEQNLGHDTMYWYKQDSKKFLKIMFSYNNKELIINETVPNRFSPKSPDKAHLNLHINSLELGDSAVYFCASSQSNPPNTEAFFGQGTRLTVV.

The chain joins TRBV6-1 to TRBJ2-1, with 9 positions matching TRBD1. After removal of 6 bases from V and 15 bases from J, the junction contained 9 bases not matched to a gene. Looked up from germline, CDR1 is MNHNS and CDR2 is SASEGT. This CDR3 has 12 residues. The CDR3 loop is CASSPGTGYVFF. CDR3 nucleotide sequence: TGTGCCAGCAGCCCCGGGACAGGGTACGTGTTCTTC.

In its sample, this clonotype was seen once. The junction departs from the called germline gene at one end, perhaps through a read error. The chain is built from TRBV4-1 and TRBJ2-1; D gene ambiguous. The CDR3 spans 13 residues. The germline CDR1 and CDR2 sequences are MGHRA and YSYEKL. The CDR3 DNA sequence: TGTGCCAGCAGCCAACCTGGTTACAATGAGCAGTTCTTC. Protein: CASSQPGYNEQFF.

Note on this clonotype: One junction end disagrees with the germline gene, perhaps due to a read error. The genes are TRBV2 and TRBJ1-5, with 9 bases that match TRBD1. Germline lookup yields CDR1 SNHLY and CDR2 FYNNEI. The CDR3 extends over 15 amino acids. This chain's CDR3 is CASSALGDRELPQLF. The CDR3 DNA is TGTGCCAGCAGCGCCCTTGGGGACAGGGAGCTTCCACAGCTTTTT.

This clonotype has at least ten counts. The chain is built from TRBV7-9 and TRBJ1-1; D remains unclear. Germline V gene lookup returns CDR1 SEHNR and CDR2 FQNEAQ (reference sequence). The V gene lost 3 bases and the J gene lost 1 base, with 6 bases spanning the gap. CDR3 length: 13 amino acids. The DNA for the CDR3 is TGTGCCAGCAGCTTCGCCCAGAACACTGAAGCTTTCTTT. Residues: CASSFAQNTEAFF.

This clonotype was observed at least ten times. The V call is TRBV20-1, the J call TRBJ2-3; 11 bases map to TRBD2. The trim removed 3 bases at V and 2 bases at J, leaving 4 bases unmatched. The CDR3 sequence is 15 residues long. Germline CDR1 DFQATT, CDR2 SNEGSKA (reference sequence). CDR3 amino acids: CSASTSGGFTDTQYF. DNA for the CDR3: TGCAGTGCTAGCACTAGCGGGGGCTTCACAGATACGCAGTATTTT.

This sequence joins TRBV6-2 or TRBV6-3 and TRBJ2-7; the D gene is possibly TRBD1 (6 bases). Trimming removed 5 bases at V and 0 bases at J, with 14 bases between. There are 15 residues in the CDR3. Per the germline V gene, CDR1 is MNHEY and CDR2 is SVGEGT. The CDR3 sequence is CASSKQTGSSYEQYF. The CDR3 region has the DNA TGTGCCAGCAGTAAACAAACAGGGAGCTCCTACGAGCAGTACTTC.